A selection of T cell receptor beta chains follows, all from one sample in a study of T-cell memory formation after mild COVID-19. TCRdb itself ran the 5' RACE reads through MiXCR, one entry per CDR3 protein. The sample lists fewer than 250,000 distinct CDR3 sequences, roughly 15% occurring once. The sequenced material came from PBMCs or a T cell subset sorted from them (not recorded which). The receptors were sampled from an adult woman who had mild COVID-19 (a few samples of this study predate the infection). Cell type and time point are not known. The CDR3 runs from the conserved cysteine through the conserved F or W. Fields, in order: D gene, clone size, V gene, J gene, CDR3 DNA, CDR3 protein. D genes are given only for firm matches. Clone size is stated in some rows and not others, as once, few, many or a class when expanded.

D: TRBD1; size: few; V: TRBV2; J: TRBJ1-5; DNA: TGTGCCAGCAGAGGGGACAGGGAGCCTCTCAATCAGCCCCAGCATTTT; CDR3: CASRGDREPLNQPQHF
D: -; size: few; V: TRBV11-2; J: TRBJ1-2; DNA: TGTGCCAGCAGCTTAGGACAGCGGATTAACTATGGCTACACCTTC; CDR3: CASSLGQRINYGYTF
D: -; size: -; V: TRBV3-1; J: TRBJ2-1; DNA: TGTGCCAGCAGCCACAGGGGAGTCTGGGATGAGCAGTTCTTC; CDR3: CASSHRGVWDEQFF
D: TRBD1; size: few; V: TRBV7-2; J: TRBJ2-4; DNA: TGTGCCAGCAGCTTAGAGGCAGGGGGCATTCAGTACTTC; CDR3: CASSLEAGGIQYF
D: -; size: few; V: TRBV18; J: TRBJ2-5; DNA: TGTGCCAGCTCACCATTAACGTTCGCGGGGCAAGAGACCCAGTACTTC; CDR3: CASSPLTFAGQETQYF
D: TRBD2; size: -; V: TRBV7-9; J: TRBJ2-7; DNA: TGTGCCAGCAGCCGAGGGACTAGCGGGAGCCACACCTACGAGCAGTACTTC; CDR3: CASSRGTSGSHTYEQYF
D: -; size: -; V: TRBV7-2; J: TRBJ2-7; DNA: TGTGCCAGCAGCTCTCGGGTGGCCTACGAGCAGTACTTC; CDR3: CASSSRVAYEQYF
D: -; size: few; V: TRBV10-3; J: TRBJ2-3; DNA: TGTGCCATCAGTGAGTCGGAGGCCCCAGGGGCAGATACGCAGTATTTT; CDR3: CAISESEAPGADTQYF
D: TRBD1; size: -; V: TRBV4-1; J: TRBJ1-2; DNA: TGCGCCAGCAGCCAAGTGGACAGGGTATGGCATGGCTACACCTTC; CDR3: CASSQVDRVWHGYTF
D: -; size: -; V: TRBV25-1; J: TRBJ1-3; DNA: TGTGCCAGCAGTCCAACCTCAGGAAACACCATATATTTT; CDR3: CASSPTSGNTIYF
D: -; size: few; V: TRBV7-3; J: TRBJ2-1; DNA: TGTGCCAGCAGCGCCCCAGGGGGGTCCTCCTACAATGAGCAGTTCTTC; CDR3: CASSAPGGSSYNEQFF
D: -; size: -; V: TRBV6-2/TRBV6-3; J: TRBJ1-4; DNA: TGTGCCAGCAGTTCTGTGGATGAAAAACTGTTTTTT; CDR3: CASSSVDEKLFF
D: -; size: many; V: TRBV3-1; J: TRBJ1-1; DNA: TGTGCCAGCAGCCAGAGAAGGTGGTCGGGTAATCAGAACACTGAAGCTTTCTTT; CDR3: CASSQRRWSGNQNTEAFF
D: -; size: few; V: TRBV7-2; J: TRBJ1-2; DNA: TGTGCCAGCAGCAAAACACAGAAGGCAGGGTATGGCTACACCTTC; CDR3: CASSKTQKAGYGYTF
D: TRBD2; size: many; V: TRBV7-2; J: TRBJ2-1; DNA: TGTGCCAGCAGCTTGCATACTAGCGAACAGTTCTTC; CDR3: CASSLHTSEQFF
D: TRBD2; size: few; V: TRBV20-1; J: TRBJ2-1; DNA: TGCAGTGCTAGGTCATCCGGGAGGCCCTCCTACAATGAGCAGTTCTTC; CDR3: CSARSSGRPSYNEQFF
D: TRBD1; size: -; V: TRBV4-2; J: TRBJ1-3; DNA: TGTGCCAGCAGCCGAGGACAGGGAGGAAACACCATATATTTT; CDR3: CASSRGQGGNTIYF
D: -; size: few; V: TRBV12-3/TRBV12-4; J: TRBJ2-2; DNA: TGTGCCAGCAGCACTTCACTGGGGGCGAGCACCGGGGAGCTGTTTTTT; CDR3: CASSTSLGASTGELFF
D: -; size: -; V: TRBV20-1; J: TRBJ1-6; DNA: TGCAGTGCTAGAGTGGAAGCCACGATGGGTTCACCCCTCCACTTT; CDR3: CSARVEATMGSPLHF
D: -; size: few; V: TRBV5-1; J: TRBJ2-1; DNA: TGCGCCAGCAGCTTGGGGGGGAGGACCGACAATGAGCAGTTCTTC; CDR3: CASSLGGRTDNEQFF
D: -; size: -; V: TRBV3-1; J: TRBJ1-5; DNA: TGTGCCAGCAGCCCGGACACCAACAATCAGCCCCAGCATTTT; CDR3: CASSPDTNNQPQHF
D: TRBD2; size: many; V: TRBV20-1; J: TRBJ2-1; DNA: TGCAGTGCGACCTCTCTAGCGGGGGGGCGCCCTGAGCAGTTCTTC; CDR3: CSATSLAGGRPEQFF
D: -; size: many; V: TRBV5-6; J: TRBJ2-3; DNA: TGTGCCAGCAGCTTGAAAGGAACAGATACGCAGTATTTT; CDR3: CASSLKGTDTQYF
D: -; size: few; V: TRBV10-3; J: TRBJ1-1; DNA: TGTGCCATCAGCGGACACGGGACACCTGAAGCTTTCTTT; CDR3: CAISGHGTPEAFF
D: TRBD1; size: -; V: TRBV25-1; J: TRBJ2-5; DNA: TGTGCCAGCAGTCGGGACAGGGTTCGAGAGACCCAGTACTTC; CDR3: CASSRDRVRETQYF
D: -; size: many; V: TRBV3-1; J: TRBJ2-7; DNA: TGTGCCAGCAGCCAAGAACGGCGAGCAAGGGAGCAGTACTTC; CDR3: CASSQERRAREQYF
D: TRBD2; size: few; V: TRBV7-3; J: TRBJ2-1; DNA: TGTGCCAGCAGCCCCGGAGGTAGCGGGAGAGTTCATGAGCAGTTCTTC; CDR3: CASSPGGSGRVHEQFF
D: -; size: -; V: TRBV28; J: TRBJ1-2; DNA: TGTGCCAGCAGTTCCGTGGCGCCCGAGGATCGTGGCTACACCTTC; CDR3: CASSSVAPEDRGYTF
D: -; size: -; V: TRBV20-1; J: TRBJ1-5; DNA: TGCAGTGCTAGAGATCAATTCAGGGGTAGCAATCAGCCCCAGCATTTT; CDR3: CSARDQFRGSNQPQHF
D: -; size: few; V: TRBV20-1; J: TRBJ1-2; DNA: TGCAGTGCTAGAGACAGGATCCAGGCCTATGGCTACACCTTC; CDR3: CSARDRIQAYGYTF
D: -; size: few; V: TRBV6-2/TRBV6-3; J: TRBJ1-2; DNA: TGTGCCAGCAGTTACGCCAGCAGGGCCATGGTCTATGGCTACACCTTC; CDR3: CASSYASRAMVYGYTF
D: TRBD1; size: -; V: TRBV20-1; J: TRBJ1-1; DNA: TGCAGTGCGTGGACAGGGCAGGACACTGAAGCTTTCTTT; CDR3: CSAWTGQDTEAFF
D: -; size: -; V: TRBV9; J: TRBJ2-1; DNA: TGTGCCAGCAGCTCCCGTCGGGACTCCTACAATGAGCAGTTCTTC; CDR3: CASSSRRDSYNEQFF
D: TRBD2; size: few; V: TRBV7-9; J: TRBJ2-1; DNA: TGTGCCAGCAGCTTAGTCCGGGGTAGCGGGGGTTCCTACAATGAGCAGTTCTTC; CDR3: CASSLVRGSGGSYNEQFF
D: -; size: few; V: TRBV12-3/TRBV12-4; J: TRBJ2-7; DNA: TGTGCCAGCAGTTTACACGATCAAAGGTCCTACGAGCAGTACTTC; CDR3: CASSLHDQRSYEQYF
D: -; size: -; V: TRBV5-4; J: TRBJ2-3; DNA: TGTGCCAGCGGGGGCACAGATACGCAGTATTTT; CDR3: CASGGTDTQYF
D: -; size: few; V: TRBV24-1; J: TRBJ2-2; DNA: TGTGCCACCAGTGACTCGGCAGGGGTCGGGGAGCTGTTTTTT; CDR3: CATSDSAGVGELFF
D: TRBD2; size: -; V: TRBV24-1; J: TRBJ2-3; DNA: TGTGCCACCAGTGATCCGATGACTAGCGGGAGATCAGATACGCAGTATTTT; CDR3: CATSDPMTSGRSDTQYF
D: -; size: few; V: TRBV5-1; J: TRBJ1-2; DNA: TGCGCCAGCAGCTTAGAGGGGCACTATGGCTACACCTTC; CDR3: CASSLEGHYGYTF
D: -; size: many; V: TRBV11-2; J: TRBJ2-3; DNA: TGTGCCAGCACCCAAAGCACAGATACGCAGTATTTT; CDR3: CASTQSTDTQYF
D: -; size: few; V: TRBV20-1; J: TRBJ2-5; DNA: TGCAGTGCTAGAGATGCGGGTGGGGAGACCCAGTACTTC; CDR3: CSARDAGGETQYF
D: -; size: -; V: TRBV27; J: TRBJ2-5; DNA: TGTGCCAGCAGACGGACAGATCAAGAGACCCAGTACTTC; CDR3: CASRRTDQETQYF
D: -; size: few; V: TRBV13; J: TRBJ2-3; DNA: TGTGCCAGCAGCCTGTATAGTTTTGGTGTTCAGGTGATCACAGATACGCAGTATTTT; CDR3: CASSLYSFGVQVITDTQYF
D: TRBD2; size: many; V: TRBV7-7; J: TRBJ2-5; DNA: TGTGCCAGCAGCTTGGGAGGGGCCGGAGAGACCCAGTACTTC; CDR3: CASSLGGAGETQYF
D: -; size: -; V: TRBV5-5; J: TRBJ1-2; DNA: TGTGCCAGCAGCTTGGGGGTGAATCGGGATAACTATGGCTACACCTTC; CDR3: CASSLGVNRDNYGYTF
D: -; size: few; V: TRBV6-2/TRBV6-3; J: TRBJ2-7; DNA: TGTGCCAGCAGTTCTTCCCCAGGGACGAACTACGAGCAGTACTTC; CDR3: CASSSSPGTNYEQYF
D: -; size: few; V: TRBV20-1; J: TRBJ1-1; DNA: TGCAGTGCTAGAAGGCAGCCTAACACTGAAGCTTTCTTT; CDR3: CSARRQPNTEAFF
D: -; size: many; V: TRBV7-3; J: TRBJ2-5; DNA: TGTGCCAGCAGCTTAACACGGGACCTTCAAGAGACCCAGTACTTC; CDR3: CASSLTRDLQETQYF
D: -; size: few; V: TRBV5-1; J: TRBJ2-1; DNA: TGCGCCAGCAGCTTGGAGTTGGGCAGGGCTGAGCAGTTCTTC; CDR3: CASSLELGRAEQFF
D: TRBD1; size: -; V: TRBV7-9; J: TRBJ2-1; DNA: TGTGCCAGCAGCTTAAGACAGGGCAAGTACAATGAGCAGTTCTTC; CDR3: CASSLRQGKYNEQFF
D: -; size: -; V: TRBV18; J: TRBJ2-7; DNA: TGTGCCAGCTCCCCGGGGATAGCCTACGAGCAGTACTTC; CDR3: CASSPGIAYEQYF
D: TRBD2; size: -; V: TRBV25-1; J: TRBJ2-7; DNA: TGTGCCAGCAGAGCGGGAGGGTCCTACGAGCAGTACTTC; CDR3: CASRAGGSYEQYF
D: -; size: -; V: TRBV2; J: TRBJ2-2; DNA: TGTGCCAGCAGTGGTGGCACGAACACCGGGGAGCTGTTTTTT; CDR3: CASSGGTNTGELFF